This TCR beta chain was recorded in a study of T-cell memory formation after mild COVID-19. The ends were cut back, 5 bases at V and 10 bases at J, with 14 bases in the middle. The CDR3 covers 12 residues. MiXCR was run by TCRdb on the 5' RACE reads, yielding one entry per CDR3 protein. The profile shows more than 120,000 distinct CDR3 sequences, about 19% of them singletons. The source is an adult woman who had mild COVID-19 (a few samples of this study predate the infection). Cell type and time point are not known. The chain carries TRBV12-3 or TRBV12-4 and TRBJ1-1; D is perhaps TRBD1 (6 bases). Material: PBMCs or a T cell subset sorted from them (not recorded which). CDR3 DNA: TGTGCCAGCAGTCTCTACAGGGAGGTAGCTTTCTTT. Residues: CASSLYREVAFF.